This TCR beta chain comes out of a study of identical twins. The length of the CDR3 is 14 residues. Germline CDR1 is SEHNR and CDR2 is FQNEAQ (reference sequence). Deletions cut 8 bases from V and 6 bases from J, with 19 bases between. MiXCR, applied by TCRdb to the 5' RACE reads, yields one record per CDR3 protein. There are under 300,000 distinct CDR3 sequences in the sample; around 6.5% occur only once, and roughly 15% lies in the top ten. This sample also appeared in a second study, on T cells expressing NK-cell markers.

The V call is TRBV7-9, the J call TRBJ1-1; D ambiguous. This clonotype was sampled from a woman between 18 and 29 years old in good health. The sample comprised CD8+ T cells sorted from blood. CDR3: CASPPGGFGAEAFF. In nucleotides, the CDR3 is TGTGCCAGCCCCCCAGGTGGATTCGGCGCTGAAGCTTTCTTT.